Presented here are 17 T cell receptor beta chains from one specimen sequenced in a study of blood T cell repertoires in COVID-19. The protocol was immunoSEQ multiplex PCR, while the TCRdb copy is restricted to in-frame clones and leaves out a portion. The repertoire consists of around 320,000 clones, with about 90% occurring once and the leading ten covering roughly 2.9%. Sequencing input: PBMCs or T cells enriched from blood (not recorded which). The receptors were gathered from a woman between 45 and 65 years old who had been exposed to COVID-19.

This rearrangement joins TRBV6-1 to TRBJ1-2; no firm D call. Trimming took 2 bases from V and 3 from J, leaving 10 bases between them. The germline gives CDR1 MNHNS, CDR2 SASEGT. CDR3 size: 14 residues. CDR3 DNA sequence: TGTGCCAGCAGTGAAATTGACATACACTATGGCTACACCTTC. Protein sequence: CASSEIDIHYGYTF.

The chain carries TRBV5-1 and TRBJ2-3; 8 bases are a match to TRBD2. This CDR3 comprises 14 residues. Germline V gene sequence: CDR1 SGHRS, CDR2 YFSETQ. J lost 6 bases, V lost 3 bases, and 6 bases had no gene match. CDR3 region: CASSSGLGGDTQYF. DNA of the CDR3: TGCGCCAGCAGCTCGGGACTAGGAGGGGATACGCAGTATTTT.

The chain is built from TRBV28 and TRBJ2-1; 11 bases agree with TRBD2. In germline, CDR1 is MDHEN, CDR2 SYDVKM. The CDR3 totals 16 residues. V shed 8 bases, J shed 0 bases, and the junction held 6 bases outside the gene matches. The CDR3 spells CASLAGGLSSYNEQFF. The CDR3 bases are TGTGCCAGCCTAGCGGGGGGCCTAAGCTCCTACAATGAGCAGTTCTTC.

This rearrangement joins TRBV3-1 (or the pseudogene TRBV3-2) to TRBJ2-2; 7 bases map to TRBD2. This CDR3 is 16 amino acids long. The V and J ends lost 4 bases and 0 bases, in that order; junction bases with no gene match: 5. Germline V CDR1 and CDR2: LGHDT, YNNKEL (reference sequence). The CDR3 region is CASSPRGVTNTGELFF. CDR3 nucleotides: TGTGCCAGCAGCCCCCGGGGGGTTACGAACACCGGGGAGCTGTTTTTT.

The V gene is TRBV29-1, the J gene TRBJ2-1, with 9 positions matching TRBD1. V trimming: 4 bases; J trimming: 4 bases; junction bases outside the gene matches: 2. Germline CDR1 is SQVTM and CDR2 is ANQGSEA. CDR3 length: 13 amino acids. The CDR3 DNA reads TGCAGCGTTGGAGGACAGGGGTACAATGAGCAGTTCTTC. Translated: CSVGGQGYNEQFF.

V usage is TRBV11-2 and J usage is TRBJ1-3, with D uncertain. The CDR3 covers 16 residues. Germline loops: CDR1 SGHAT, CDR2 FQNNGV. With 5 bases removed from V and 2 bases from J, the gap between germline ends came to 16 bases. Written as DNA, the CDR3 is TGTGCCAGCAGCCCGGCTAGGCTGGTTGCTGGAAACACCATATATTTT. Translating gives CASSPARLVAGNTIYF.

This chain joins TRBV24-1 and TRBJ2-5; possibly TRBD1 for D (5 bases). V was pared by 5 bases and J by 5 bases, with 17 bases between. The CDR3 has 15 amino acids. Germline CDR1 and CDR2: KGHDR and SFDVKD. The CDR3: CATSGGREPHETQYF. The CDR3 DNA reads TGTGCCACCAGTGGGGGCAGGGAACCCCACGAGACCCAGTACTTC.

V is TRBV6-5 and J is TRBJ2-2; D is unresolved. Germline V gene data show CDR1 as MNHEY and CDR2 as SVGAGI. Trimming took off 6 bases at V and 0 bases at J, with 5 bases between the two ends. The CDR3 extends over 13 amino acids. The CDR3 is CASRRSNTGELFF. The CDR3 nucleotides read TGTGCCAGCAGGAGGTCGAACACCGGGGAGCTGTTTTTT.

The chain uses TRBV19 and TRBJ1-5; TRBD1 matches 7 bases. Germline loops: CDR1 LNHDA, CDR2 SQIVND (reference sequence). There are 16 residues in the CDR3. J gave up 0 bases and V 3 bases, and 5 bases lay outside the gene matches. For the CDR3, the DNA is TGTGCCAGTAGTATGGACAGGCCGTATAGCAATCAGCCCCAGCATTTT. Protein sequence: CASSMDRPYSNQPQHF.

DNA for the CDR3: TGCGCCAGCAGGGTAGGGACAGGGGGGACAGATACGCAGTATTTT. This encodes CASRVGTGGTDTQYF. The V and J genes are TRBV5-1 and TRBJ2-3; the match to TRBD1 covers 11 bases. Germline CDR1 SGHRS, CDR2 YFSETQ. The CDR3 has 15 residues. Unmatched junction bases numbered 5, after V lost 5 bases and J lost 3 bases.

This chain uses TRBV4-1 with TRBJ2-1; TRBD2 matches at 12 bases. The germline V gene has CDR1 MGHRA and CDR2 YSYEKL. This CDR3 spans 16 amino acids. The V segment lost 3 bases and the J segment 8 bases; nucleotides outside the gene matches: 8. The CDR3 reads CASSQILAGGWDEQFF. DNA of the CDR3: TGCGCCAGCAGCCAGATACTAGCGGGGGGCTGGGATGAGCAGTTCTTC.

This chain links TRBV7-9 with TRBJ1-4; D ambiguous. CDR1 and CDR2 (germline): SEHNR, FQNEAQ (reference sequence). Trimming took 3 bases from V and 3 from J, leaving 8 bases between them. This CDR3 comprises 14 residues. The CDR3 loop reads CASSFLFANEKLFF. CDR3 DNA: TGTGCCAGCAGCTTCCTCTTTGCTAATGAAAAACTGTTTTTT.

This clone was found a few times. The chain is built from TRBV9 and TRBJ2-2; no reliable D call. Per germline, CDR1 SGDLS and CDR2 YYNGEE. The CDR3 runs 17 residues. V was cut by 3 bases and J by 3 bases, with 18 bases left in between. The CDR3 coding sequence is TGTGCCAGCAGCGCTAGTACGACCACTTACGACACCGGGGAGCTGTTTTTT. Translated, it gives CASSASTTTYDTGELFF.

J is TRBJ1-1 and V is TRBV28; 8 nucleotides agree with TRBD1. CDR1 MDHEN and CDR2 SYDVKM come from the germline V gene. V gave up 6 bases and J gave up 0 bases; unmatched junction bases: 6. CDR3 length: 15 residues. The CDR3 sequence is CASSTRQGMNTEAFF. As DNA, the CDR3 is TGTGCCAGCAGCACCCGACAGGGGATGAACACTGAAGCTTTCTTT.

The genes are TRBV28 and TRBJ1-6; 8 bases align to TRBD1. The trim removed 4 bases at V and 6 bases at J, leaving 2 bases unmatched. Germline lookup yields CDR1 MDHEN and CDR2 SYDVKM. This CDR3 region has 14 residues. The CDR3 DNA reads TGTGCCAGCAGTTCGACAGGGGTTAATTCACCCCTCCACTTT. This translates into CASSSTGVNSPLHF.

V usage is TRBV14 and J usage is TRBJ1-2; 7 bases map to TRBD1. The CDR3 totals 17 residues. V shed 2 bases and J 0 bases; nucleotides not matched to a gene: 9. Germline V gene lookup returns CDR1 SGHDN and CDR2 FVKESK. This CDR3 reads CASSQRGTVDTNYGYTF. Here the CDR3 DNA reads TGTGCCAGCAGCCAACGGGGGACAGTCGATACTAACTATGGCTACACCTTC. Drawing the rest from reference TRBV14 and TRBJ1-2, the complete variable domain is EAGVTQFPSHSVIEKGQTVTLRCDPISGHDNLYWYRRVMGKEIKFLLHFVKESKQDESGMPNNRFLAERTGGTYSTLKVQPAELEDSGVYFCASSQRGTVDTNYGYTFGSGTRLTVV.

The chain joins TRBV2 to TRBJ2-3, with D possibly matching TRBD2 (6 bases). V was trimmed by 3 bases and J by 0 bases, leaving 10 bases between them. Per germline, CDR1 SNHLY and CDR2 FYNNEI. The CDR3 loop spans 15 amino acids. In DNA, the CDR3 is TGTGCCAGCAGTGACCTCGGGACTAGCACAGATACGCAGTATTTT. Protein sequence: CASSDLGTSTDTQYF.